This T cell receptor (beta chain) was sequenced in a study of control samples from healthy donors and cancer patients. The ends lost 5 bases at V and 7 bases at J; junction bases unmatched: 5. This CDR3 is 13 amino acids long. From germline, CDR1 is SGHVS and CDR2 FNYEAQ. Libraries were prepared by immunoSEQ multiplex PCR; TCRdb keeps only in-frame clonotypes and omits some of them. Among 100,000 or so clones listed, around 80% were seen once. The TCR comes from a woman aged 25 to 39 in good health. The chain carries TRBV7-6 and TRBJ2-7; 10 bases are a match to TRBD1. The specimen was blood. The CDR3: CASSPGQGNEQYF. The CDR3 nucleotides read TGTGCCAGCAGCCCGGGACAGGGGAATGAGCAGTACTTC.